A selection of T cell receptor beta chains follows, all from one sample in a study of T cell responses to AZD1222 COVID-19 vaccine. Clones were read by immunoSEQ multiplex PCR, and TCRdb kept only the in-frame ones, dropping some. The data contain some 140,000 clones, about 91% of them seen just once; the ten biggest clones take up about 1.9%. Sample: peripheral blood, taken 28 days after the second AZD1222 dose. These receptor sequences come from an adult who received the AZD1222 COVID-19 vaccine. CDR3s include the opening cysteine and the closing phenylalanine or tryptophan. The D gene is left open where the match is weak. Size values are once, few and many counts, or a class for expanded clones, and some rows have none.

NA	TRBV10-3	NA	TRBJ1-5	CAISDIGGRAGQPQHF	TGTGCCATCAGTGATATCGGGGGCAGGGCAGGACAGCCCCAGCATTTT
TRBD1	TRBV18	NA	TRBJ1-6	CASSADRGNSPLHF	TGTGCCAGCTCGGCCGACAGGGGCAATTCACCCCTCCACTTT
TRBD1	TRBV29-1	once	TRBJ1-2	CSANPGQANYGYTF	TGCAGCGCTAATCCGGGACAGGCTAACTATGGCTACACCTTC
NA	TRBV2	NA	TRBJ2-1	CASSVFEQFF	TGTGCCAGCAGTGTTTTTGAGCAGTTCTTC
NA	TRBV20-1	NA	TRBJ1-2	CSASPLNYGYTF	TGCAGTGCTAGTCCATTGAACTATGGCTACACCTTC
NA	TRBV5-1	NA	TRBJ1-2	CASSTWAGAGGYTF	TGCGCCAGCAGCACCTGGGCAGGGGCTGGGGGCTACACCTTC
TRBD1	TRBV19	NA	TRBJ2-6	CASTPNPGGAYGANVLTF	TGTGCCAGTACCCCAAACCCAGGGGGCGCCTATGGGGCCAACGTCCTGACTTTC
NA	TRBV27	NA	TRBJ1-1	CASTPSKGENTEAFF	TGTGCCAGCACCCCCTCGAAGGGGGAGAACACTGAAGCTTTCTTT
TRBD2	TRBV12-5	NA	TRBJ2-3	CASGLPRLAGVENTQYF	TGTGCTAGTGGTTTGCCCCGACTAGCGGGAGTAGAAAATACGCAGTATTTT
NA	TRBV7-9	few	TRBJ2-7	CASSFPGRTHEQYF	TGTGCCAGCAGCTTCCCAGGGAGGACCCACGAGCAGTACTTC
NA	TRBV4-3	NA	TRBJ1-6	CASSQDYRAYNSPLHF	TGCGCCAGCAGCCAAGATTACCGCGCCTATAATTCACCCCTCCACTTT
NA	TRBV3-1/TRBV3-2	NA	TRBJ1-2	CASSQEGGGVGYTF	TGTGCCAGCAGCCAAGAGGGCGGGGGCGTAGGCTACACCTTC
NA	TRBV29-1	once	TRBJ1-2	CSAPGGAGANYGYTF	TGCAGCGCCCCGGGTGGGGCAGGGGCTAACTATGGCTACACCTTC
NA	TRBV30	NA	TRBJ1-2	CAWSVLTDYGYTF	TGTGCCTGGAGTGTCCTGACGGACTATGGCTACACCTTC
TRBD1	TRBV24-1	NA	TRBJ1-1	CATSRAGGTEAFF	TGTGCCACCAGCAGAGCAGGGGGCACTGAAGCTTTCTTT
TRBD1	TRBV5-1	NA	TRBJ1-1	CASSLGAGGWTEAFF	TGCGCCAGCAGCTTGGGGGCAGGGGGCTGGACTGAAGCTTTCTTT
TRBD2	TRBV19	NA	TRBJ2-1	CASGRGLVGNEQFF	TGTGCCAGTGGACGAGGACTAGTTGGGAATGAGCAGTTCTTC
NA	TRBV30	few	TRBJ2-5	CAWSVIVVGETQYF	TGTGCCTGGAGTGTAATTGTTGTAGGGGAGACCCAGTACTTC